A selection of T cell receptor beta chains follows, all from one sample in a study of a mutant IDH1 vaccine in newly diagnosed glioma. Their antigens remain unidentified. TCRdb keeps only in-frame clones here, not all; method: immunoSEQ multiplex PCR. The sample yields over 55,000 clones, 85% to 90% seen once. Sequenced material: PBMCs, taken from a glioma patient whose treatment included an IDH1 peptide vaccine. Receptors originate from a woman aged 40 to 55 with glioma. Each CDR3 is given with its conserved first and last residue. Each record gives: CDR3 protein, CDR3 DNA, D gene, V gene, J gene, clone size. D genes are given only for firm matches. The size entry is marked missing in some rows and otherwise reads once, few, many or a size class.

CDR3aa: CASSQAGSGNEKLFF; CDR3nt: TGCGCCAGCAGCCAAGCAGGGAGCGGGAATGAAAAACTGTTTTTT; d_gene: -; v_gene: TRBV4-1; j_gene: TRBJ1-4; abundance: once
CDR3aa: CASSLAAGAREQYF; CDR3nt: TGTGCCAGCAGCTTGGCAGCGGGGGCCCGCGAGCAGTACTTC; d_gene: TRBD2; v_gene: TRBV5-4; j_gene: TRBJ2-7; abundance: -
CDR3aa: CASSDTMGLAGVPSSYEQYF; CDR3nt: TGTGCCAGCAGCGATACTATGGGACTAGCGGGAGTTCCTTCCTCCTACGAGCAGTACTTC; d_gene: TRBD2; v_gene: TRBV14; j_gene: TRBJ2-7; abundance: -
CDR3aa: CASSLGQRNTDTQYF; CDR3nt: TGTGCCAGCAGTCTGGGACAGAGAAACACAGATACGCAGTATTTT; d_gene: TRBD1; v_gene: TRBV28; j_gene: TRBJ2-3; abundance: -
CDR3aa: CASSTILAGSDTQYF; CDR3nt: TGTGCCAGCAGCACGATCCTAGCCGGGTCAGATACGCAGTATTTT; d_gene: -; v_gene: TRBV7-2; j_gene: TRBJ2-3; abundance: -
CDR3aa: CASSKEGRKNTGELFF; CDR3nt: TGTGCCAGCAGCAAAGAGGGTCGGAAGAACACCGGGGAGCTGTTTTTT; d_gene: -; v_gene: TRBV9; j_gene: TRBJ2-2; abundance: once
CDR3aa: CSVEGFDQETQYF; CDR3nt: TGCAGCGTTGAAGGCTTTGACCAAGAGACCCAGTACTTC; d_gene: -; v_gene: TRBV29-1; j_gene: TRBJ2-5; abundance: -
CDR3aa: CATNPGQSNYGYTF; CDR3nt: TGTGCCACCAACCCGGGACAGTCAAACTATGGCTACACCTTC; d_gene: TRBD1; v_gene: TRBV6-1; j_gene: TRBJ1-2; abundance: -
CDR3aa: CASSSLKGGQETQYF; CDR3nt: TGTGCCAGCAGTTCACTCAAAGGGGGGCAAGAGACCCAGTACTTC; d_gene: -; v_gene: TRBV6-5; j_gene: TRBJ2-5; abundance: -
CDR3aa: CASSRDGNQPQHF; CDR3nt: TGTGCCAGCAGTCGGGACGGCAATCAGCCCCAGCATTTT; d_gene: -; v_gene: TRBV6-5; j_gene: TRBJ1-5; abundance: -
CDR3aa: CASSLRGNTEAFF; CDR3nt: TGTGCCAGCAGCTTACGGGGGAACACTGAAGCTTTCTTT; d_gene: -; v_gene: TRBV7-3; j_gene: TRBJ1-1; abundance: -
CDR3aa: CASRTEYSNQPQHF; CDR3nt: TGTGCCAGCAGGACAGAATATAGCAATCAGCCCCAGCATTTT; d_gene: -; v_gene: TRBV28; j_gene: TRBJ1-5; abundance: -
CDR3aa: CASSSDGGGANTIYF; CDR3nt: TGTGCCAGCAGCTCGGACGGAGGAGGAGCAAACACCATATATTTT; d_gene: -; v_gene: TRBV7-9; j_gene: TRBJ1-3; abundance: -
CDR3aa: CASRGTSEPIETQYF; CDR3nt: TGTGCCAGCAGGGGGACTAGCGAACCTATAGAGACCCAGTACTTC; d_gene: TRBD2; v_gene: TRBV2; j_gene: TRBJ2-5; abundance: -
CDR3aa: CASSKPPGRQETQYF; CDR3nt: TGTGCCAGCAGTAAACCCCCGGGCCGCCAAGAGACCCAGTACTTC; d_gene: -; v_gene: TRBV6-1; j_gene: TRBJ2-5; abundance: -
CDR3aa: CASSLRTPGANVLTF; CDR3nt: TGCGCCAGCAGCCTCAGAACACCCGGGGCCAACGTCCTGACTTTC; d_gene: -; v_gene: TRBV4-3; j_gene: TRBJ2-6; abundance: -
CDR3aa: CASSISLAGGLGEQFF; CDR3nt: TGTGCCAGTAGTATCTCCCTAGCGGGGGGGCTAGGTGAGCAGTTCTTC; d_gene: TRBD2; v_gene: TRBV19; j_gene: TRBJ2-1; abundance: -
CDR3aa: CASGREGTGELFF; CDR3nt: TGCGCCAGTGGTCGGGAGGGGACCGGGGAGCTGTTTTTT; d_gene: TRBD2; v_gene: TRBV5-1; j_gene: TRBJ2-2; abundance: -
CDR3aa: CASGAGGPVFEQYF; CDR3nt: TGTGCCAGCGGGGCGGGGGGGCCTGTATTCGAGCAGTACTTC; d_gene: TRBD2; v_gene: TRBV6-5; j_gene: TRBJ2-7; abundance: -
CDR3aa: CASSPSTGGLDEQFF; CDR3nt: TGTGCCAGCTCACCAAGCACTGGGGGATTGGATGAGCAGTTCTTC; d_gene: -; v_gene: TRBV18; j_gene: TRBJ2-1; abundance: -
CDR3aa: CAISERERNTEAFF; CDR3nt: TGTGCCATCAGTGAGAGGGAACGGAACACTGAAGCTTTCTTT; d_gene: -; v_gene: TRBV10-3; j_gene: TRBJ1-1; abundance: medium-sized
CDR3aa: CASSHLSGGQETQYF; CDR3nt: TGTGCCAGCAGCCACCTTAGTGGGGGGCAAGAGACCCAGTACTTC; d_gene: -; v_gene: TRBV7-9; j_gene: TRBJ2-5; abundance: -
CDR3aa: CASSQDYRAGTQYF; CDR3nt: TGTGCCAGCAGCCAAGATTACAGGGCGGGGACCCAGTACTTC; d_gene: -; v_gene: TRBV14; j_gene: TRBJ2-5; abundance: -
CDR3aa: CASRGQPLNQPQHF; CDR3nt: TGTGCCAGCAGGGGACAACCGCTCAATCAGCCCCAGCATTTT; d_gene: -; v_gene: TRBV2; j_gene: TRBJ1-5; abundance: -
CDR3aa: CASSQEWFGMNTEAFF; CDR3nt: TGTGCCAGCAGCCAAGAGTGGTTTGGGATGAACACTGAAGCTTTCTTT; d_gene: -; v_gene: TRBV4-2; j_gene: TRBJ1-1; abundance: few
CDR3aa: CASSLGAASNQPQHF; CDR3nt: TGCGCCAGCAGCTTGGGGGCAGCGAGCAATCAGCCCCAGCATTTT; d_gene: -; v_gene: TRBV5-1; j_gene: TRBJ1-5; abundance: -
CDR3aa: CASLAAGELFF; CDR3nt: TGTGCCAGCCTGGCGGCCGGGGAGCTGTTTTTT; d_gene: -; v_gene: TRBV6-5; j_gene: TRBJ2-2; abundance: -
CDR3aa: CASSYPSGGSYEQYF; CDR3nt: TGTGCCAGCAGTTACCCCAGCGGGGGTTCCTACGAGCAGTACTTC; d_gene: TRBD2; v_gene: TRBV6-5; j_gene: TRBJ2-7; abundance: -
CDR3aa: CASSPRRALSGPYEQYF; CDR3nt: TGTGCCAGCAGCCCCAGACGGGCTTTATCGGGGCCCTACGAGCAGTACTTC; d_gene: -; v_gene: TRBV9; j_gene: TRBJ2-7; abundance: -
CDR3aa: CASSEAETPNQPQHF; CDR3nt: TGTGCCAGCAGTGAAGCAGAGACGCCTAATCAGCCCCAGCATTTT; d_gene: -; v_gene: TRBV2; j_gene: TRBJ1-5; abundance: -
CDR3aa: CASTSGQGAPSYEQYF; CDR3nt: TGTGCCAGTACCTCAGGACAGGGGGCTCCATCCTACGAGCAGTACTTC; d_gene: TRBD1; v_gene: TRBV19; j_gene: TRBJ2-7; abundance: -
CDR3aa: CASSTQTRDTQYF; CDR3nt: TGTGCCAGCAGCACTCAGACTAGAGATACGCAGTATTTT; d_gene: -; v_gene: TRBV5-4; j_gene: TRBJ2-3; abundance: -
CDR3aa: CASSYEFGGSEQYF; CDR3nt: TGTGCCAGCAGTTACGAATTTGGGGGGTCCGAGCAGTACTTC; d_gene: -; v_gene: TRBV6-5; j_gene: TRBJ2-7; abundance: once
CDR3aa: CASSWGEGTEAFF; CDR3nt: TGTGCCAGCAGTTGGGGCGAGGGGACTGAAGCTTTCTTT; d_gene: -; v_gene: TRBV6-5; j_gene: TRBJ1-1; abundance: -
CDR3aa: CASSPSRAAQGYTF; CDR3nt: TGTGCCAGCAGCCCCTCCCGGGCGGCGCAGGGCTACACCTTC; d_gene: -; v_gene: TRBV7-8; j_gene: TRBJ1-2; abundance: -
CDR3aa: CASSPEFNYGYTF; CDR3nt: TGTGCCAGCAGCCCTGAATTTAACTATGGCTATACCTTC; d_gene: -; v_gene: TRBV7-9; j_gene: TRBJ1-2; abundance: -
CDR3aa: CASSEARNTEAFF; CDR3nt: TGTGCCAGCAGTGAAGCTCGAAACACTGAAGCTTTCTTT; d_gene: -; v_gene: TRBV6-1; j_gene: TRBJ1-1; abundance: -
CDR3aa: CSVVGWNTGELFF; CDR3nt: TGCAGCGTTGTTGGGTGGAACACCGGGGAGCTGTTTTTT; d_gene: -; v_gene: TRBV29-1; j_gene: TRBJ2-2; abundance: -
CDR3aa: CASSRPGTGLYGYTF; CDR3nt: TGTGCCAGCAGTCGACCCGGGACAGGGCTCTATGGCTACACCTTC; d_gene: TRBD1; v_gene: TRBV7-2; j_gene: TRBJ1-2; abundance: -
CDR3aa: CASSLGTERETQYF; CDR3nt: TGTGCCAGCTCCCTCGGGACAGAGCGGGAGACCCAGTACTTC; d_gene: TRBD1; v_gene: TRBV18; j_gene: TRBJ2-5; abundance: -
CDR3aa: CASSQFSDRDSYGYTF; CDR3nt: TGCGCCAGCAGCCAATTCTCGGACAGGGATTCCTATGGCTACACCTTC; d_gene: TRBD1; v_gene: TRBV4-1; j_gene: TRBJ1-2; abundance: -
CDR3aa: CASSPLGGDYNEQFF; CDR3nt: TGTGCCAGCTCACCACTAGGCGGGGACTACAATGAGCAGTTCTTC; d_gene: -; v_gene: TRBV18; j_gene: TRBJ2-1; abundance: -